The 8 T cell receptor beta chains below all came from one sample that was sequenced in a study of shared clonotypes between healthy human individuals. The table came from immunoSEQ multiplex PCR; TCRdb's copy has only in-frame clones and leaves some out. The sample consists of approximately 500,000 clones, about 75% of them appearing once. Sequencing was performed on PBMCs. Every receptor here comes from a woman in her forties in good health. Some clones in this sample may be carry-over from other donors' samples.

The chain has TRBV28 and TRBJ1-3, with D uncertain. Germline V gene sequence: CDR1 MDHEN, CDR2 SYDVKM. Trimming removed 5 bases at V and 2 bases at J, with 16 bases between. The CDR3 spans 16 residues. The CDR3 loop reads CASSPPGPLTGNTIYF. The CDR3, as DNA: TGTGCCAGCAGTCCGCCGGGCCCCCTAACTGGAAACACCATATATTTT.

The chain links TRBV6-1 to TRBJ1-5, with 8 bases lining up with TRBD1. The germline CDR1 and CDR2 sequences are MNHNS and SASEGT. The CDR3 totals 13 residues. The junction had 8 bases not matched to a gene; V was cut back by 5 bases and J by 11 bases. The CDR3 spells CASSMDREEAQHF. As DNA, the CDR3 is TGTGCCAGCAGTATGGACAGGGAGGAAGCCCAGCATTTT.

This clone was found once. The chain has TRBV4-1 and TRBJ2-4; maybe TRBD1 (5 bases). Germline assignment: CDR1 MGHRA and CDR2 YSYEKL. This CDR3 is built from 17 residues. Trimming took 0 bases from V and 7 from J, leaving 19 bases between them. CDR3 in amino acids: CASSQDLQAPGRNIQYF. In DNA, the CDR3 is TGCGCCAGCAGCCAAGACCTACAGGCCCCGGGTAGGAACATTCAGTACTTC.

The V call is TRBV7-9, the J call TRBJ2-5; D may be TRBD1 (6 bases). CDR3 length: 14 amino acids. Looked up from germline, CDR1 is SEHNR and CDR2 is FQNEAQ (reference sequence). Trimming pared 4 bases from V and 0 bases from J, leaving 9 bases between. The CDR3 region has the DNA TGTGCCAGCAGCTACCACAGGGACCAAGAGACCCAGTACTTC. This translates into CASSYHRDQETQYF.

Note on this clone: A much larger clone sits a single nucleotide away, making a read error possible. Other DNA variants within this sample encode the same CDR3. V and J are TRBV28 and TRBJ2-7; no clear D. Germline V gene sequence: CDR1 MDHEN, CDR2 SYDVKM. Deletions cut 2 bases from V and 5 bases from J, with 4 bases between. The CDR3 length is 11 residues. The CDR3, as DNA: TGTGCCAGCAGTTTAACCGACGAGCAGTACTTC. Amino acids: CASSLTDEQYF.

The table lists this clone with a few counts. V is TRBV7-8 and J is TRBJ2-1, with 8 bases matching TRBD2. The CDR3 has 13 amino acids. V was pared by 5 bases and J by 6 bases, with 3 bases of the junction left unmatched. Germline loops: CDR1 SGHVS, CDR2 FQNEAQ. The CDR3 DNA is TGTGCCAGCAGCCTCGGGACTAGCAATGAGCAGTTCTTC. This encodes CASSLGTSNEQFF.

Concerning this clone: The same CDR3 is also encoded by other DNA sequences in this sample. The gene calls are TRBV7-2 and TRBJ2-2; no definite D call. Germline loops: CDR1 SGHTA, CDR2 FQGNSA. The CDR3 extends over 13 amino acids. Trimming removed 3 bases at V and 5 bases at J, with 7 bases between. The CDR3 region has the DNA TGTGCCAGCAGCTTGGATAGGACCGGGGAGCTGTTTTTT. Protein sequence: CASSLDRTGELFF.

The chain links TRBV28 to TRBJ2-2; 9 bases agree with TRBD1. Germline CDR1 and CDR2: MDHEN and SYDVKM. The V and J ends lost 7 bases and 3 bases, in that order; junction bases with no gene match: 6. The CDR3 contains 15 residues. The CDR3 coding sequence is TGTGCCAGCAAAGGTTGGACAGGGGACACCGGGGAGCTGTTTTTT. Translating gives CASKGWTGDTGELFF. The full variable domain, with the rest looked up from reference TRBV28 and TRBJ2-2, is DVKVTQSSRYLVKRTGEKVFLECVQDMDHENMFWYRQDPGLGLRLIYFSYDVKMKEKGDIPEGYSVSREKKERFSLILESASTNQTSMYLCASKGWTGDTGELFFGEGSRLTVL.